This T cell receptor (beta chain) comes out of a study of shared clonotypes between healthy human individuals. Study results and caveats: Though the depth was large, rarefaction showed that sorted-subset sequencing was incomplete. In having few donors, the study represented limited genetic and exposure-history diversity.

Trimming removed 1 base from V and 7 bases from J; junction bases left unmatched: 6. The CDR3 extends over 15 amino acids. Germline loops: CDR1 SGHDT, CDR2 YYEEEE. Data came from immunoSEQ multiplex PCR; TCRdb stores just in-frame clones and leaves some out. The sample shows around 2.1 million clones, under 97% of them seen only once. As to this clone: Its antigen is unknown.

The sample consisted of naive CD4+ T cells sorted from blood. Specified subset: CD45RA+ positively selected. V is TRBV5-6 and J is TRBJ2-1; 9 positions match TRBD2. The receptor was isolated from a man younger than 30 in good health. Here the CDR3 reads CASSLLAGNRNEQFF. The DNA of the CDR3 is TGTGCCAGCAGCTTGCTAGCGGGAAACAGAAATGAGCAGTTCTTC.